These T cell receptor beta chains were read from a single sample in a study of shared clonotypes between healthy human individuals. TCRdb's table, derived via immunoSEQ multiplex PCR, lists solely in-frame clones and lacks some. The profile covers more than 900,000 clones, with approximately 78% appearing a single time and 0.61% taken by the ten largest. The sequencing sample was made of memory CD4+ T cells from PBMCs. These receptors were collected from a man in his late teens or twenties in good health. Some clones in this sample may be carry-over from other donors' samples. Both conserved end residues are part of each CDR3. D genes are given only for firm matches. Size is stated for part of the rows, as once, few or many counts, or as a class when the clone is expanded.

>TRBJ1-6|TRBD1|TRBV6-4|NA
TGTGCCAGCGGCAGGGGGGAAGGTCGATCACCCCTCCACTTT
CASGRGEGRSPLHF
>TRBJ1-2|NA|TRBV7-2|NA
TGTGCCAGCAGCTTAGGCGGGGGGATCCCGGATGGCTACACCTTC
CASSLGGGIPDGYTF
>TRBJ2-7|NA|TRBV28|NA
TGTGCCAGCAGTTCCCCAGGGGGGACCTCCTACGAGCAGTACTTC
CASSSPGGTSYEQYF
>TRBJ1-5|NA|TRBV10-3|NA
TGTGCCATCAGTGGATCTGGGGGGGAGGAGATTAATCAGCCCCAGCATTTT
CAISGSGGEEINQPQHF
>TRBJ2-2|NA|TRBV7-8|NA
TGTGCCAGCAGCTTAGTACGAGGGACCGGGGAGCTGTTTTTT
CASSLVRGTGELFF
>TRBJ2-5|NA|TRBV7-3|NA
TGTGCCAGCAGCTCTGGACCTTCCCAGGAGACCCAGTACTTC
CASSSGPSQETQYF
>TRBJ2-5|TRBD2|TRBV30|NA
TGTGCCTGGGCGCCTTTACAGGGACTAGCGGGCGGGGAGCAGTACTTC
CAWAPLQGLAGGEQYF
>TRBJ1-3|NA|TRBV7-6|NA
TGTGCCAGCAGCTCGCTAGGAGGGCAAACCTCTGGAAACACCATATATTTT
CASSSLGGQTSGNTIYF
>TRBJ1-1|NA|TRBV6-6|few
TGTGCCAGCAGTTCTGAAGCTTTCTTT
CASSSEAFF
>TRBJ2-6|TRBD1|TRBV28|NA
TGTGCCAGCAGTTTGTCCACAGGGGCTGGGGCCAACGTCCTGACTTTC
CASSLSTGAGANVLTF
>TRBJ1-4|NA|TRBV28|NA
TGTGCCAGCAGCAAAGGGGGGGCGAATGAAAAACTGTTTTTT
CASSKGGANEKLFF
>TRBJ2-7|NA|TRBV13|NA
TGTGCCAGCAACTCTAGGGGCCGTTGGGGCGAGCAGTACTTC
CASNSRGRWGEQYF
>TRBJ2-2|NA|TRBV2|NA
TGTGCCAGCAGTGACAACCCACCCCGCGCCGGCGCGGAGCTGTTTTTT
CASSDNPPRAGAELFF
>TRBJ1-1|TRBD1|TRBV19|NA
TGTGCCAGTAGTTCGACAGGGATGGACACTGAAGCTTTCTTT
CASSSTGMDTEAFF
>TRBJ2-2|NA|TRBV18|NA
TGTGCCAGCTCACCGTCTGTTCAAAGCCCGGGACTCCGAAACACCGGGGAGCTGTTTTTT
CASSPSVQSPGLRNTGELFF
>TRBJ2-1|NA|TRBV7-9|many
TGTGCCAGCAGCCTAGGACTGACAGGCTACTACAATGAGCAGTTCTTC
CASSLGLTGYYNEQFF
>TRBJ2-7|TRBD1|TRBV6-5|NA
TGTGCCAGCAGCAACAGGGGCTACGAGCAGTACTTC
CASSNRGYEQYF
>TRBJ2-7|TRBD2|TRBV5-1|NA
TGCGCCAGCAGCTTGGTGTGGGCTAGCGGGAGCTCGGTGGGCGAGCAGTACTTC
CASSLVWASGSSVGEQYF
>TRBJ2-1|TRBD2|TRBV10-3|NA
TGTGCCATCAGTGAGACCGCGGGAGGACTGTACAATGAGCAGTTCTTC
CAISETAGGLYNEQFF
>TRBJ2-7|TRBD2|TRBV6-5|few
TGTGCCAGCAGGCCCCTAGCGGGAGGCCGGGGCGAGCAGTACTTC
CASRPLAGGRGEQYF
>TRBJ2-7|NA|TRBV27|few
TGTGCCAGCAGTCTGCGACAGGGAGGGGCATACGAGCAGTACTTC
CASSLRQGGAYEQYF
>TRBJ1-1|TRBD1|TRBV28|NA
TGTGCCAGCGGGATGTTACCGGGACAGGGGGCTTCTGAAGCTTTCTTT
CASGMLPGQGASEAFF
>TRBJ2-1|TRBD2|TRBV28|NA
TGTGCCAGCAGGGTTCCAAGCGGGAGTGGCGCCTACAATGAGCAGTTCTTC
CASRVPSGSGAYNEQFF
>TRBJ2-7|TRBD2|TRBV11-2|few
TGTGCCAGCAGCTTAGTTGCGACTAGCTCCGTCTACGAGCAGTACTTC
CASSLVATSSVYEQYF
>TRBJ1-1|NA|TRBV4-1|NA
TGCGCCAGCAGCCAAGATTCATGGAACACTGAAGCTTTCTTT
CASSQDSWNTEAFF
>TRBJ1-4|NA|TRBV15|NA
TGTGCCACCACCTTAGACACCCTCGAGGAAAAACTGTTTTTT
CATTLDTLEEKLFF
>TRBJ2-2|TRBD2|TRBV2|few
TGTGCCAGCAGGGTTAGCGGGACGGACACCGGGGAGCTGTTTTTT
CASRVSGTDTGELFF
>TRBJ2-7|TRBD1|TRBV9|NA
TGTGCCAGCAGCCCGACAGGGGGCGTTCTCGAGCAGTACTTC
CASSPTGGVLEQYF
>TRBJ2-5|NA|TRBV18|NA
TGTGCCAGCTCATCAAAGCAAGAGACCCAGTACTTC
CASSSKQETQYF
>TRBJ1-2|NA|TRBV7-2|NA
TGTGCCAGCAGCGCCAGACAGAGTAACTATGGCTACACCTTC
CASSARQSNYGYTF
>TRBJ2-7|TRBD2|TRBV4-2|NA
TGTGCCAGCAGCCCTCGTAGCGGGGTGAACTCCTACGAGCAGTACTTC
CASSPRSGVNSYEQYF
>TRBJ2-3|NA|TRBV7-2|NA
TGTGCCAGCAGAAGGGGCTCCCCGGGGGATACGCAGTATTTT
CASRRGSPGDTQYF
>TRBJ2-1|TRBD2|TRBV6-5|NA
TGTGCCAGCAGTTTTGCGGGGGGGACCTACAATGAGCAGTTCTTC
CASSFAGGTYNEQFF
>TRBJ2-7|TRBD2|TRBV7-2|few
TGTGCCAGCAGCCCCCGTGGTAGCGGGCCCCTTTCGGACGAGCAGTACTTC
CASSPRGSGPLSDEQYF
>TRBJ2-3|NA|TRBV28|NA
TGTGCCAGCCGTCTCCCGGGGGGCGCGGCAGATACGCAGTATTTT
CASRLPGGAADTQYF
>TRBJ1-3|NA|TRBV6-1|NA
TGTGCCAGCAGTCCAAGACCCCGAAACACCATATATTTT
CASSPRPRNTIYF
>TRBJ1-2|NA|TRBV9|NA
TGTGCCAGCAGCTCGCGGGCCCAATCGATGGGCTATGGCTACACCTTC
CASSSRAQSMGYGYTF
>TRBJ1-1|TRBD1|TRBV7-8|NA
TGTGCCAGCAGCTTACTGGGACAGGGCGCAACTGAAGCTTTCTTT
CASSLLGQGATEAFF
>TRBJ2-1|TRBD1|TRBV5-1|NA
TGCGCCAGCAGTTTGACAGGGGGCGCGAATGAGCAGTTCTTC
CASSLTGGANEQFF
>TRBJ2-5|NA|TRBV11-2|NA
TGTGCCAGCAGTTTGGGTGGCGAAGAGACCCAGTACTTC
CASSLGGEETQYF